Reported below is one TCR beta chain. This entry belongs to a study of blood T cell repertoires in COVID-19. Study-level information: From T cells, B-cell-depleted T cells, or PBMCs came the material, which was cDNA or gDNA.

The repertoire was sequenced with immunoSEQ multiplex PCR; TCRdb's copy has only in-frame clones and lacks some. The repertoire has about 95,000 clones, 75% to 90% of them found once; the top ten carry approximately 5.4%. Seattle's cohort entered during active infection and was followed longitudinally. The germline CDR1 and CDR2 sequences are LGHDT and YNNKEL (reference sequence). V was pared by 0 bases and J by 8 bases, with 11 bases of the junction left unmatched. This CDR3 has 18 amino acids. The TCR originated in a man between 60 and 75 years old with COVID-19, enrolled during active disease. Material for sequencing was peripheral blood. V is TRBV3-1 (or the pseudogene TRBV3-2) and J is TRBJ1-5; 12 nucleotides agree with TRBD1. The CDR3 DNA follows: TGTGCCAGCAGCCAAGAGAGGGGGACAGGGGGCCCGAGAAAGCCCCAGCATTTT. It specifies CASSQERGTGGPRKPQHF.